The 17 T cell receptor beta chains listed next were all sequenced from one sample in a study of blood T cells in healthy people across ages. A sample-barcoded 5' primer and a J-beta primer mix were used in a second PCR of roughly 6 to 11 cycles. Via MiXCR, TCRdb re-called the 5' RACE reads, giving one row per CDR3 protein. The sample has approximately 900,000 distinct CDR3 sequences; 45% to 50% are singletons. Sample: blood. The source is a man younger than 45 in good health.

The chain is built from TRBV25-1 and TRBJ1-2; 7 bases are shared with TRBD1. The CDR3 loop spans 14 amino acids. Germline loops: CDR1 MGHDK, CDR2 SYGVNS. The ends lost 2 bases at V and 6 bases at J; junction bases unmatched: 6. This CDR3 reads CASSEPDRAHGYTF. CDR3 DNA: TGTGCCAGCAGTGAACCCGACAGGGCTCATGGCTACACCTTC.

This clonotype has a count of ten or more. The genes are TRBV6-4 and TRBJ2-1, with TRBD2 matching over 13 bases. Per germline, CDR1 MRHNA and CDR2 SNTAGT. The length of the CDR3 is 15 residues. The junction had 5 bases not matched to a gene; V was cut back by 6 bases and J by 6 bases. CDR3 sequence: CASSPTSGGANEQFF. In DNA, the CDR3 is TGTGCCAGCAGCCCTACTAGCGGGGGGGCCAATGAGCAGTTCTTC.

This clonotype was counted many times. This may be a read error, as it is one base from a much larger clone. J is TRBJ2-7 and V is TRBV5-1; tentative D call: TRBD2 (6 bases). This CDR3 comprises 13 residues. Germline CDR1 is SGHRS and CDR2 is YFSETQ. The V end was cut by 4 bases, the J end by 5 bases, with 13 bases between. The CDR3 DNA reads TGCGCCAGCAGCGTGGTTGGAGGGGACGAGCAGTACTTC. Translated, it gives CASSVVGGDEQYF.

This rearrangement joins TRBV7-2 to TRBJ2-7, with TRBD2 matching 9 bases. CDR1 SGHTA and CDR2 FQGNSA come from the germline V gene. The CDR3 extends over 14 amino acids. Germline trimming cut 6 bases from V and 0 bases from J; bases unmatched to any gene: 3. CDR3 bases: TGTGCCAGCAGGAGAGCGGGGGGCTCCTACGAGCAGTACTTC. This translates into CASRRAGGSYEQYF.

The rearrangement links TRBV27 to TRBJ2-2; tentative D call: TRBD1 (7 bases). The V end lost 6 bases, the J end lost 6 bases, and 14 bases lay between the germline ends. The length of the CDR3 is 14 residues. Germline V gene sequence: CDR1 MNHEY, CDR2 SMNVEV (reference sequence). The CDR3 is CASRTGWDSGELFF. The CDR3 DNA is TGTGCCAGCAGGACAGGGTGGGACTCCGGGGAGCTGTTTTTT.

This clonotype showed up just a few times. This chain joins TRBV7-2 and TRBJ2-3; 8 bases map to TRBD2. The ends lost 5 bases at V and 1 base at J; junction bases unmatched: 14. CDR1 and CDR2 from the germline V gene are SGHTA and FQGNSA. The CDR3 length is 18 residues. In DNA, the CDR3 is TGTGCCAGCAGCCCTCACCCTGATCGAGCGGGGGGCACAGATACGCAGTATTTT. It yields the protein CASSPHPDRAGGTDTQYF.

In its sample, this clonotype was seen many times. The chain employs TRBV12-3 or TRBV12-4 and TRBJ2-3; no firm D call. The CDR3 is 12 residues long. The V gene lost 2 bases and the J gene lost 5 bases, with 5 bases spanning the gap. CDR3 protein: CASSLTEDTQYF. The CDR3 DNA reads TGTGCCAGCAGTTTAACAGAAGATACGCAGTATTTT.

The table lists this clonotype with a few counts. The chain recombines TRBV29-1 with TRBJ2-7, with 10 bases fitting TRBD1. This CDR3 is 14 amino acids long. Per germline, CDR1 SQVTM and CDR2 ANQGSEA. V dropped 5 bases and J dropped 3; count of bases not matched to a gene: 7. In DNA form, the CDR3 reads TGCAGCGTTCAGAAAGGACAGGGGGACTACGAGCAGTACTTC. This translates into CSVQKGQGDYEQYF.

V usage is TRBV28 and J usage is TRBJ2-2; 9 nucleotides line up with TRBD1. CDR1 MDHEN and CDR2 SYDVKM come from the germline V gene. V was clipped by 5 bases and J by 1 base; unmatched bases: 8. This CDR3 is 17 amino acids long. CDR3 coding DNA: TGTGCCAGCAGTCCCCCAGGGACAGGGTTGAACACCGGGGAGCTGTTTTTT. It yields the protein CASSPPGTGLNTGELFF.

This clonotype appeared many times. The J gene is TRBJ2-3, the V gene TRBV12-3 or TRBV12-4; D not certain. V dropped 7 bases and J dropped 5 bases, with 10 bases sitting between them. This CDR3 has 12 residues. CDR3 region: CASTSWRDTQYF. The CDR3 coding sequence is TGTGCCAGCACCTCGTGGAGAGATACGCAGTATTTT.

The CDR3 sequence: CASSSNTGRDSNQPQHF. In DNA form, the CDR3 reads TGTGCCAGCAGCTCAAACACGGGCAGAGATAGCAATCAGCCCCAGCATTTT. The genes are TRBV11-3 and TRBJ1-5; D is unresolved. The V and J ends lost 4 bases and 0 bases respectively, with 16 bases between them. The CDR3 spans 17 residues. Germline assignment: CDR1 SGHNT and CDR2 YENEEA.

The chain uses TRBV5-1 and TRBJ1-2; D remains unclear. The germline V gene has CDR1 SGHRS and CDR2 YFSETQ. There are 14 residues in the CDR3. The V end was cut by 0 bases, the J end by 4 bases, with 10 bases between. The CDR3 loop reads CASSLDVDGYGYTF. In DNA, the CDR3 is TGCGCCAGCAGCTTGGACGTGGATGGCTATGGCTACACCTTC.

This clonotype came up once. Since a much larger clone is just one base distant, this may be a read error. The CDR3 DNA sequence: TGTGCCAGCCGACTCGGGACAGTTTACAATGAGCAGTACTTC. It is translated as CASRLGTVYNEQYF. This rearrangement joins TRBV27 to TRBJ2-5; 7 nucleotides line up with TRBD1. The CDR3 totals 14 residues. From germline, CDR1 is MNHEY and CDR2 SMNVEV (reference sequence). The V segment lost 8 bases and the J segment 11 bases; nucleotides outside the gene matches: 17.

The chain is built from TRBV29-1 and TRBJ2-5, with 12 bases that match TRBD1. The junction had 9 bases not matched to a gene; V was cut back by 5 bases and J by 5 bases. CDR1 and CDR2 from the germline V gene are SQVTM and ANQGSEA. The length of the CDR3 is 15 residues. The CDR3 sequence: CSVIRDRGRRETQYF. For the CDR3, the DNA is TGCAGCGTTATCCGGGACAGGGGGCGCAGGGAGACCCAGTACTTC. Full variable domain (remainder filled in from reference TRBV29-1 and TRBJ2-5): SAVISQKPSRDICQRGTSLTIQCQVDSQVTMMFWYRQQPGQSLTLIATANQGSEATYESGFVIDKFPISRPNLTFSTLTVSNMSPEDSSIYLCSVIRDRGRRETQYFGPGTRLLVL.

This chain joins TRBV12-3 or TRBV12-4 and TRBJ1-5, with 7 bases lining up with TRBD1. The CDR3 is 14 amino acids. V shed 6 bases and J 7 bases; nucleotides not matched to a gene: 9. The CDR3, as DNA: TGTGCCAGCAGGTCTAGCGACAGGGTACAGCCCCAGCATTTT. Its translation is CASRSSDRVQPQHF.

The table lists this clonotype with a few counts. The chain couples TRBV6-2 or TRBV6-3 to TRBJ2-3; D unclear. This CDR3 spans 12 amino acids. Germline V gene data show CDR1 as MNHEY and CDR2 as SVGEGT. V gave up 4 bases and J gave up 2 bases, with 4 bases separating them. CDR3: CASSWFTDTQYF. The CDR3 nucleotides are TGTGCCAGCAGTTGGTTCACAGATACGCAGTATTTT.

The rearrangement joins TRBV11-2 to TRBJ2-7; D is ambiguous. V was pared by 2 bases and J by 3 bases, with 14 bases between. In germline, CDR1 is SGHAT, CDR2 FQNNGV. This CDR3 region has 15 residues. The DNA of the CDR3 is TGTGCCAGCAGCTTAATAAGTTTTCTTAACTACGAGCAGTACTTC. Its protein product is CASSLISFLNYEQYF. Using reference TRBV11-2 and TRBJ2-7 for the parts outside the CDR3, the full variable domain is EAGVAQSPRYKIIEKRQSVAFWCNPISGHATLYWYQQILGQGPKLLIQFQNNGVVDDSQLPKDRFSAERLKGVDSTLKIQPAKLEDSAVYLCASSLISFLNYEQYFGPGTRLTVT.